The clone carrying this T cell receptor beta chain came up many times. Its specificity is not known. This entry is derived from a study of T cells in Graves' hyperthyroidism and ophthalmopathy. Study conclusions and caveats: Appearing also in blood were most of the thyroid clonotypes expanded above 0.001.

The CDR3 is 11 residues long. The germline V gene has CDR1 DFQATT and CDR2 SNEGSKA (reference sequence). There were TCR beta CDR3 regions amplified from RNA transcripts. The HTBI primer set served for first-round RT-PCR of the TCR CDR3. In TCRdb, the multiplex PCR reads were re-called with MiXCR into one record per CDR3 protein. The table shows about 160,000 distinct CDR3 sequences, with roughly 9.4% occurring only once. In making diagnoses, clinical symptoms, serum thyroxine and TRAb, thyroid ultrasound and orbital computed tomography were all used. The sample of blood was obtained at first hyperthyroidism diagnosis (before any ophthalmopathy symptoms).

This chain uses TRBV20-1 with TRBJ1-2; a possible D gene is TRBD1 (5 bases). Sequences were obtained from blood. The source of this sequence is a woman aged 18-35 years with Graves' hyperthyroidism that later progressed to Graves' ophthalmopathy. This CDR3 is CRGGTNYGYTF. In DNA, the CDR3 is TGCAGGGGGGGGACTAACTATGGCTACACCTTC.